Listed below are T cell receptor beta chains from one sample, sequenced in a study of shared clonotypes between healthy human individuals. The table came from immunoSEQ multiplex PCR; TCRdb's copy has only in-frame clones and leaves some out. The table includes over 2 million clones, 90% to 95% detected once. The sequenced sample consisted of naive CD4+ T cells sorted from blood. These receptor sequences come from a man aged 18 to 35 in good health. Both conserved end residues are part of each CDR3. Part of the rows lack a size; the others show once, few, many or a class for expanded clones.

J,size,V,CDR3
TRBJ2-7,-,TRBV9,CASSPGQGFNEQYF
TRBJ2-1,-,TRBV9,CASSVGGWQFF
TRBJ1-3,-,TRBV4-3,CASSQDRAGVGNTIYF
TRBJ2-3,-,TRBV25-1,CASSLGADTQYF
TRBJ2-3,once,TRBV6-5,CASSFRLAGGTDTQYF
TRBJ2-3,-,TRBV6-5,CASSYDREGYTQYF
TRBJ1-3,-,TRBV5-6,CASSLNRGWIGTIYF
TRBJ1-2,-,TRBV5-4,CASSLTGGSVHGYTF
TRBJ2-6,-,TRBV5-1,CASSPDRGSSGANVLTF
TRBJ2-6,once,TRBV6-1,CASSEDTGANVLTF
TRBJ1-4,-,TRBV18,CASSQGVDEKLFF
TRBJ2-7,-,TRBV5-1,CASSFRLAGDYEQYF
TRBJ1-2,-,TRBV19,CASSIDQRTGALGYTF
TRBJ2-7,-,TRBV7-2,CASSLAGLAGLDEQYF